The 3 T cell receptor beta chains below were found in one sample sequenced in a study of T cells after yellow fever vaccination. A single record per CDR3 protein comes from TCRdb applying MiXCR to the 5' RACE reads. Of approximately 340,000 distinct CDR3 sequences listed, 7.5% to 9% are singletons. The sequenced sample was PBMCs, obtained on the day of the first yellow fever vaccination. The receptors shown here come from a young man who received the YFV17D yellow fever vaccine.

This clonotype was counted only a few times. The chain is built from TRBV30 and TRBJ2-1; 16 bases line up with TRBD2. CDR1 is GTSNPN, CDR2 SVGIG, per germline (reference sequence). The CDR3 spans 15 residues. V gave up 5 bases and J gave up 13 bases; unmatched junction bases: 11. The CDR3 reads CAWEHKGLAGGPQFF. The CDR3 DNA reads as TGTGCCTGGGAACATAAGGGACTAGCGGGGGGGCCTCAGTTCTTC.

Only a few counts were recorded for this clonotype. The gene calls are TRBV20-1 and TRBJ1-5; 7 bases are a match to TRBD1. Looked up from germline, CDR1 is DFQATT and CDR2 is SNEGSKA (reference sequence). CDR3 length: 13 amino acids. V dropped 4 bases and J dropped 5; count of bases not matched to a gene: 5. The CDR3 sequence: CSATWTGHQPQHF. The CDR3 DNA reads as TGCAGTGCTACTTGGACAGGACATCAGCCCCAGCATTTT.

The CDR3 region is CASSPPRGAPDTQYF. The CDR3 bases are TGTGCCAGCAGCCCCCCCCGGGGGGCCCCAGATACGCAGTATTTT. The chain has TRBV5-4 and TRBJ2-3, with D perhaps TRBD2 (7 bases). Looked up from germline, CDR1 is SGHNT and CDR2 is YYREEE (reference sequence). The germline V and J ends were trimmed by 4 bases and 4 bases, with 16 bases remaining between them. This CDR3 region has 15 residues.